Listed here are 28 T cell receptor beta chains from one sample, sequenced in a study of high-grade serous ovarian cancer treatment subgroups. Some clones are missing from TCRdb's copy, which holds only in-frame ones; the method was immunoSEQ multiplex PCR. The data contain roughly 7,600 clones, roughly 79% of them singletons. Tumor samples were taken before definitive surgery or chemotherapy. The sample taken for sequencing was tumor tissue. The receptors were gathered from a human donor with high-grade serous ovarian cancer.

This clone was detected a few times. The CDR3 DNA reads TGTGCCAGCAGCAAGACTAGCGGGAGCTACGAGCAGTACTTC. Its protein is CASSKTSGSYEQYF. The V gene is TRBV7-2, the J gene TRBJ2-7; 12 bases match TRBD2. V was pared by 5 bases and J by 3 bases, with 2 bases of the junction left unmatched. Germline V gives CDR1 SGHTA, CDR2 FQGNSA. The length of the CDR3 is 14 residues.

V gene TRBV5-1 combines with J gene TRBJ2-5; weak D call: TRBD2 (6 bases). Trimming cost V 2 bases and J 1 base, with 9 bases left between them. In germline, CDR1 is SGHRS, CDR2 YFSETQ. The CDR3 is 14 amino acids. CDR3 in amino acids: CASSFGGAQETQYF. As DNA, the CDR3 is TGCGCCAGCAGCTTCGGCGGGGCCCAAGAGACCCAGTACTTC.

The rearrangement uses TRBV7-6 and TRBJ2-7, with a weak D call TRBD1 (6 bases). The CDR3 has 14 amino acids. Germline CDR1 SGHVS, CDR2 FNYEAQ. V was pared by 4 bases and J by 0 bases, with 10 bases between. The CDR3 is CASSWDKSSYEQYF. CDR3 DNA sequence: TGTGCCAGCAGCTGGGACAAGAGCTCCTACGAGCAGTACTTC.

The rearrangement links TRBV5-4 to TRBJ2-5, with D unresolved. TRBJ2-7 matches the DNA end more closely, so the J call is doubtful. The CDR3 is 11 amino acids. Germline V gene lookup returns CDR1 SGHNT and CDR2 YYREEE (reference sequence). CDR3 nucleotide sequence: TGTGCCAGCAGCTATGGAACCGAGCAGTACTTC. Residues: CASSYGTEQYF.

The chain carries TRBV11-2 and TRBJ2-3, with 13 bases matching TRBD2. This CDR3 is built from 15 residues. With V trimmed by 5 bases and J by 7 bases, 6 bases remained unmatched. Germline V gene lookup returns CDR1 SGHAT and CDR2 FQNNGV. CDR3 DNA: TGTGCCAGCAGCCCGGGACTAGCGGGACAAAATACGCAGTATTTT. Its translation is CASSPGLAGQNTQYF.

The chain has TRBV5-5 and TRBJ2-7, with a possible D match to TRBD2 (7 bases). Germline assignment: CDR1 SGHKS and CDR2 YYEKEE (reference sequence). The ends were cut back, 0 bases at V and 4 bases at J, with 26 bases in the middle. The CDR3 loop spans 19 amino acids. The CDR3 loop is CASSLDWLGARGYWYEQYF. CDR3 bases: TGTGCCAGCAGCTTGGATTGGCTGGGGGCGCGGGGGTATTGGTACGAGCAGTACTTC.

This chain joins TRBV7-2 and TRBJ1-6; D might be TRBD1 (5 bases). Germline assignment: CDR1 SGHTA and CDR2 FQGNSA. With 6 bases removed from V and 0 bases from J, the gap between germline ends came to 9 bases. The CDR3 totals 15 residues. CDR3 sequence: CASRGGSSYNSPLHF. The CDR3 bases are TGTGCCAGCAGGGGGGGTAGCTCCTATAATTCACCCCTCCACTTT.

The sample holds one count of this clone. The chain carries TRBV5-4 and TRBJ2-7, with 7 positions matching TRBD1. The V and J ends lost 0 bases and 2 bases, in that order; junction bases with no gene match: 8. The V gene's germline CDR1 is SGHNT and CDR2 YYREEE (reference sequence). The CDR3 is 16 amino acids. CDR3 in DNA: TGTGCCAGCAGCTTGGCCGTGGGACAGTTAGCCTACGAGCAGTACTTC. This codes for CASSLAVGQLAYEQYF.

By its share, this clone is large. The CDR3, as DNA: TGTGCTAGTGGTTCCGAGGTGGAGGTGGTGAGCAATCAGCCCCAGCATTTT. It codes for CASGSEVEVVSNQPQHF. V is TRBV12-5 and J is TRBJ1-5; D is unclear. CDR1 and CDR2 from the germline V gene are LGHNT and FRNRAP. Trimming cost V 4 bases and J 1 base, with 17 bases left between them. This CDR3 spans 17 amino acids. Filled out from reference TRBV12-5 and TRBJ1-5, the complete variable domain reads DARVTQTPRHKVTEMGQEVTMRCQPILGHNTVFWYRQTMMQGLELLAYFRNRAPLDDSGMPKDRFSAEMPDATLATLKIQPSEPRDSAVYFCASGSEVEVVSNQPQHFGDGTRLSIL.

The chain links TRBV5-5 to TRBJ1-6; 7 nucleotides line up with TRBD1. Per germline, CDR1 SGHKS and CDR2 YYEKEE (reference sequence). This CDR3 contains 18 residues. The V gene end was trimmed by 3 bases and the J gene end by 4 bases; junction bases not matched to a gene: 13. The CDR3 region has the DNA TGTGCCAGCAGCTCAAGACAAGGACAGGAGCTGTATAATTCACCCCTCCACTTT. It specifies CASSSRQGQELYNSPLHF.

V gene TRBV9 combines with J gene TRBJ2-1, with 9 bases fitting TRBD1. This CDR3 has 16 residues. With V trimmed by 0 bases and J by 2 bases, 3 bases remained unmatched. Germline V gene data show CDR1 as SGDLS and CDR2 as YYNGEE. CDR3 region: CASSVDDRGAYNEQFF. In DNA form, the CDR3 reads TGTGCCAGCAGCGTAGACGACAGGGGGGCCTACAATGAGCAGTTCTTC.

The chain combines TRBV29-1 with TRBJ2-2; possible D gene TRBD1, 6 bases. The CDR3 has 13 amino acids. Per germline, CDR1 SQVTM and CDR2 ANQGSEA. V lost 4 bases, J lost 7 bases, and 13 bases lay in between. CDR3 nucleotide sequence: TGCAGCGTTGTGAGGGGGAATAACGGGGAGCTGTTTTTT. This gives the protein CSVVRGNNGELFF.

The gene calls are TRBV28 and TRBJ2-1; TRBD2 matches 12 bases. Germline V lookup: CDR1 MDHEN, CDR2 SYDVKM. The V gene end was trimmed by 3 bases and the J gene end by 1 base; junction bases not matched to a gene: 13. The CDR3 is 20 residues long. In DNA, the CDR3 is TGTGCCAGCAGTTTCTATATGGCTAGCGGGGGGGCCGGTTCCTACAATGAGCAGTTCTTC. Encoded protein: CASSFYMASGGAGSYNEQFF.

This chain joins TRBV5-1 and TRBJ2-3, with 7 bases identical to TRBD1. The germline V gene encodes CDR1 SGHRS and CDR2 YFSETQ. CDR3 length: 14 residues. The trim removed 5 bases at V and 2 bases at J, leaving 5 bases unmatched. Here the CDR3 DNA reads TGCGCCAGCAGACTGGGACAGATCACAGATACGCAGTATTTT. Its translation is CASRLGQITDTQYF.

The gene calls are TRBV7-9 and TRBJ2-3; 11 positions match TRBD2. V trimming: 1 base; J trimming: 3 bases; junction bases outside the gene matches: 0. The CDR3 runs to 15 residues. Germline CDR1 SEHNR, CDR2 FQNEAQ (reference sequence). In DNA, the CDR3 is TGTGCCAGCAGCTTAGGACTAGCGGGAACAGATACGCAGTATTTT. Its protein product is CASSLGLAGTDTQYF.

The genes are TRBV7-6 and TRBJ2-5; 7 bases agree with TRBD2. This CDR3 comprises 13 residues. Germline V CDR1 and CDR2: SGHVS, FNYEAQ. V trimming: 5 bases; J trimming: 4 bases; junction bases outside the gene matches: 4. CDR3 coding DNA: TGTGCCAGCAGCAGATTAGCGGGAGAGACCCAGTACTTC. It yields the protein CASSRLAGETQYF.

The chain carries TRBV30 and TRBJ2-5, with TRBD1 identical over 10 bases. CDR3 size: 16 residues. V lost 0 bases, J lost 2 bases, and 6 bases stayed unmatched. Germline-derived CDR1 and CDR2 are GTSNPN and SVGIG (reference sequence). The CDR3 region has the DNA TGTGCCTGGAGTGTTATGGGGACAGGGGTTCAAGAGACCCAGTACTTC. It codes for CAWSVMGTGVQETQYF.

This rearrangement joins TRBV19 to TRBJ2-7; 14 bases match TRBD2. Trimming removed 5 bases from V and 6 bases from J; junction bases left unmatched: 6. The V gene's germline CDR1 is LNHDA and CDR2 SQIVND (reference sequence). The CDR3 has 15 amino acids. CDR3 nucleotides: TGTGCCAGTAGTTCGGGACTAGCGGGAGTATCCGAGCAGTACTTC. Encoded protein: CASSSGLAGVSEQYF.

This clone is large by share. The chain couples TRBV5-1 to TRBJ1-1; no definite D call. CDR1 and CDR2 from the germline V gene are SGHRS and YFSETQ. V was trimmed by 0 bases and J by 0 bases, leaving 6 bases between them. The CDR3 loop spans 14 amino acids. The CDR3 protein is CASSLDWVNTEAFF. The CDR3 DNA reads TGCGCCAGCAGCTTGGATTGGGTGAACACTGAAGCTTTCTTT.

The rearrangement links TRBV19 to TRBJ2-3, with 9 positions matching TRBD2. With V trimmed by 4 bases and J by 2 bases, 16 bases remained unmatched. Germline values: CDR1 LNHDA, CDR2 SQIVND (reference sequence). This CDR3 region has 19 residues. The DNA of the CDR3 is TGTGCCAGTAGTAACCCAGCGGGTAGCAGCGGGAGGCCCACAGATACGCAGTATTTT. Protein: CASSNPAGSSGRPTDTQYF.

V gene TRBV9 combines with J gene TRBJ2-1, with TRBD2 matching 11 bases. V was pared by 0 bases and J by 6 bases, with 2 bases of the junction left unmatched. The germline CDR1 and CDR2 sequences are SGDLS and YYNGEE. CDR3 length: 15 amino acids. The CDR3 DNA reads as TGTGCCAGCAGCGTAGACGGGACTAGCGGCAATGAGCAGTTCTTC. Protein: CASSVDGTSGNEQFF.

The chain combines TRBV5-1 with TRBJ2-2; D may correspond to TRBD1 or TRBD2 (5 bases each). This CDR3 comprises 16 residues. Trimming shortened V by 2 bases and J by 7 bases, and 18 bases separated the two germline ends. CDR1 is SGHRS and CDR2 is YFSETQ in the germline V gene. In nucleotides, the CDR3 is TGCGCCAGCAGCTTTTGGACACCAGCCGAGGGCGGGGAGCTGTTTTTT. Its protein is CASSFWTPAEGGELFF.

The genes are TRBV5-1 and TRBJ2-3, with 7 nucleotides matching TRBD2. The junction had 11 bases not matched to a gene; V was cut back by 1 base and J by 6 bases. Per germline, CDR1 SGHRS and CDR2 YFSETQ. There are 16 residues in the CDR3. CDR3 protein: CASSLTRTSDPDTQYF. For the CDR3, the DNA is TGCGCCAGCAGCTTGACGCGGACTAGTGACCCGGATACGCAGTATTTT.

This clone was detected a few times. The chain combines TRBV5-1 with TRBJ2-4; D remains ambiguous. Germline CDR1 is SGHRS and CDR2 is YFSETQ. This CDR3 contains 14 residues. Between the trimmed V and J ends, which lost 0 bases and 0 bases, there was a span of 4 bases. CDR3 loop: CASSLEPAKNIQYF. The CDR3 bases are TGCGCCAGCAGCTTGGAACCAGCCAAAAACATTCAGTACTTC.

This chain uses TRBV2 with TRBJ1-1; 8 nucleotides match TRBD1. The CDR3 sequence is 15 residues long. V lost 3 bases and J lost 4; bases outside the gene matches: 7. Per the germline V gene, CDR1 is SNHLY and CDR2 is FYNNEI. CDR3 in amino acids: CASSDFLTGATEAFF. The CDR3 DNA follows: TGTGCCAGCAGTGACTTCCTGACAGGGGCCACTGAAGCTTTCTTT.

J is TRBJ1-5 and V is TRBV19; D remains unclear. With 10 bases removed from V and 0 bases from J, the gap between germline ends came to 13 bases. Germline V gene data show CDR1 as LNHDA and CDR2 as SQIVND (reference sequence). The CDR3 consists of 14 residues. The CDR3 DNA is TGTGCCACCCGGACGGATGATAGCAATCAGCCCCAGCATTTT. Translating it yields CATRTDDSNQPQHF.

The V and J genes are TRBV7-2 and TRBJ2-5; D gene unclear. Trimming removed 3 bases at V and 4 bases at J, with 18 bases between. CDR3 length: 16 amino acids. The V gene's germline CDR1 is SGHTA and CDR2 FQGNSA. The CDR3 loop reads CASSLGERPFRETQYF. DNA of the CDR3: TGTGCCAGCAGCTTGGGTGAACGTCCCTTCCGAGAGACCCAGTACTTC. Full variable domain (rest looked up from reference TRBV7-2 and TRBJ2-5): GAGVSQSPSNKVTEKGKDVELRCDPISGHTALYWYRQSLGQGLEFLIYFQGNSAPDKSGLPSDRFSAERTGGSVSTLTIQRTQQEDSAVYLCASSLGERPFRETQYFGPGTRLLVL.

CDR3 region: CASSLGDRGREAFF. The CDR3 DNA reads TGTGCCAGCAGTTTAGGGGACCGCGGAAGGGAAGCTTTCTTT. The gene calls are TRBV28 and TRBJ1-1, with D tentatively TRBD1 (5 bases). Trimming took 2 bases from V and 8 from J, leaving 15 bases between them. The CDR3 contains 14 residues. Germline CDR1 MDHEN, CDR2 SYDVKM.